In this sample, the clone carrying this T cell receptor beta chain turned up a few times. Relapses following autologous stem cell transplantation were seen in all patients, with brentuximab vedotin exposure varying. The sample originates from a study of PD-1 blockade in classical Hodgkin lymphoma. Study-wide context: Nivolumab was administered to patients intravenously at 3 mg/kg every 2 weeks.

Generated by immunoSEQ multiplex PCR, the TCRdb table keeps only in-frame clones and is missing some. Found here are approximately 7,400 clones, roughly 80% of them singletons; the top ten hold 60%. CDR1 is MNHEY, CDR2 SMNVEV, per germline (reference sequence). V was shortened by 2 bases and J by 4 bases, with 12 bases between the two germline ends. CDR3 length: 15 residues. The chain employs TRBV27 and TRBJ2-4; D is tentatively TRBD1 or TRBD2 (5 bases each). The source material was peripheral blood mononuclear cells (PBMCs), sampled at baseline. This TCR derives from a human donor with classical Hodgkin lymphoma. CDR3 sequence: CASSLRPGPKNIQYF. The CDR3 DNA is TGTGCCAGCAGTTTAAGGCCGGGGCCGAAAAACATTCAGTACTTC.